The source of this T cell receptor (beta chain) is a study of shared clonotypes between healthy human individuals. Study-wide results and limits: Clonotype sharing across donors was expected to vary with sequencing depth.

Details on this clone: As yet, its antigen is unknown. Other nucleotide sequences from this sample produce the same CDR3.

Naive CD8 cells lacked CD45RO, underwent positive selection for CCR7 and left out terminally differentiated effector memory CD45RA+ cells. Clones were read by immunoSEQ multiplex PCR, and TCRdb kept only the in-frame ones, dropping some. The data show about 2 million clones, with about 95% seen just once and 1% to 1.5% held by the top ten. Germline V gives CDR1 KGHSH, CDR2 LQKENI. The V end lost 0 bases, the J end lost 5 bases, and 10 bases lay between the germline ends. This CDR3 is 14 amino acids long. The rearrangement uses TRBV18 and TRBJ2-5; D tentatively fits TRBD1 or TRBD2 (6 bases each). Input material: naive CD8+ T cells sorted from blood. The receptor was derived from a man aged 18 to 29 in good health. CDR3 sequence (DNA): TGTGCCAGCTCACCACCGGAGGGGGAGGAGACCCAGTACTTC. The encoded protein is CASSPPEGEETQYF.